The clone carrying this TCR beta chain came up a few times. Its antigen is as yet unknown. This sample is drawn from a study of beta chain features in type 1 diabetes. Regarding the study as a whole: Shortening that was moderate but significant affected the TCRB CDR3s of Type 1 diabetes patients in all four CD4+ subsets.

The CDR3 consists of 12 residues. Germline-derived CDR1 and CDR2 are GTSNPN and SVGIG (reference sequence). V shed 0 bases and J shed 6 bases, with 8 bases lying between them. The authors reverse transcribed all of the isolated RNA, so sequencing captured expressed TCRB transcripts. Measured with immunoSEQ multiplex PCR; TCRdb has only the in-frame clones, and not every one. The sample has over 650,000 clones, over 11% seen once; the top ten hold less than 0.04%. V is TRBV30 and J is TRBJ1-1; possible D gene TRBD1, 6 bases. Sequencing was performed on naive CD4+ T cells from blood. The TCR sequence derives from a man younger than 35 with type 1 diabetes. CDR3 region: CAWSVQGPEAFF. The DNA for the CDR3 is TGTGCCTGGAGTGTACAGGGCCCTGAAGCTTTCTTT.